Listed here is a single T cell receptor (beta chain). This sample is part of a study of blood T cell repertoires in COVID-19. Study background: Samples of COVID-19 (acute and convalescent) were obtained from the United States, Italy and Spain.

In the source study's methods: It was from reference gene primer amplification that nucleated cell counts were estimated. Sequencing used immunoSEQ multiplex PCR; TCRdb keeps in-frame clones, though not all of them. V and J calls plus clone size are reproduced from that table; the DNA served to infer D and trimming. The table has fewer than 350,000 clones, roughly 93% seen once; the top ten hold 2.3%. The sequenced sample consisted of PBMCs or T cells enriched from blood (not recorded which). The sequence came from a woman aged 40 to 50 with acute COVID-19.

CDR3 region: CASSFQYQETQYF. The CDR3 DNA is TGCGCCAGCAGCTTCCAGTACCAAGAGACCCAGTACTTC. The chain couples TRBV5-1 to TRBJ2-5; no clear D. This CDR3 contains 13 residues. CDR1 and CDR2 from the germline V gene are SGHRS and YFSETQ. Between the trimmed V and J ends, which lost 2 bases and 0 bases, there was a span of 5 bases.